These T cell receptor beta chains were read from a single sample in a study of vaccination and CD4 T cells after COVID-19. Antigens of these TCRs are unknown. A single record per CDR3 protein comes from TCRdb applying MiXCR to the PCR reads. The repertoire holds approximately 22,000 distinct CDR3 sequences, 60% seen once, with about an eighth in the top ten. The input for sequencing was CD4+ T cells from blood, cultured in vitro, taken after SARS-CoV-2 vaccination. These receptors were obtained from a human donor who received a COVID-19 vaccine. CDR3s include the opening cysteine and the closing phenylalanine or tryptophan. A D gene is named only where the DNA matches it firmly. Not all rows give a size; the values are once, few, many and, for expanded clones, a class.

V: TRBV20-1
D: TRBD2
size: -
J: TRBJ2-5
CDR3: CSARDQVLAEQETQYF
DNA: TGCAGTGCTAGAGATCAAGTACTAGCGGAACAAGAGACCCAGTACTTC

V: TRBV2
D: TRBD2
size: -
J: TRBJ2-1
CDR3: CASRSTGTRGYNEQFF
DNA: TGTGCCAGCAGGTCCACCGGGACTAGAGGCTACAATGAGCAGTTCTTC

V: TRBV7-9
D: -
size: -
J: TRBJ1-5
CDR3: CASSSDLRNQPQHF
DNA: TGTGCCAGCAGCTCGGACCTGCGCAATCAGCCCCAGCATTTT

V: TRBV7-2
D: -
size: -
J: TRBJ1-2
CDR3: CASSLDSLNYGYTF
DNA: TGTGCCAGCAGCTTGGATTCCCTTAACTATGGCTACACCTTC

V: TRBV7-9
D: TRBD1
size: -
J: TRBJ1-2
CDR3: CASSRDSYGYTF
DNA: TGTGCCAGCAGCCGGGACAGCTATGGCTACACCTTC

V: TRBV6-1
D: -
size: -
J: TRBJ1-2
CDR3: CASATGTVYGYTF
DNA: TGTGCCAGCGCTACTGGGACGGTCTATGGCTACACCTTC

V: TRBV19
D: -
size: few
J: TRBJ2-3
CDR3: CASREVRTDTQYF
DNA: TGTGCCAGTAGAGAAGTTAGGACAGATACGCAGTATTTT

V: TRBV6-5
D: -
size: few
J: TRBJ1-2
CDR3: CASSSEGLWGYTF
DNA: TGTGCCAGCAGTTCAGAGGGGTTATGGGGCTACACCTTC

V: TRBV20-1
D: -
size: -
J: TRBJ1-4
CDR3: CSVSRGFHEKLFF
DNA: TGCAGTGTTTCAAGGGGGTTCCATGAAAAACTGTTTTTT

V: TRBV6-1
D: -
size: -
J: TRBJ2-3
CDR3: CASSTNPLAVGTQYF
DNA: TGTGCCAGCAGTACGAACCCGCTAGCCGTTGGTACGCAGTATTTT

V: TRBV20-1
D: -
size: -
J: TRBJ2-7
CDR3: CSARVRGVNYEQYF
DNA: TGCAGTGCTAGAGTTAGAGGGGTCAACTACGAGCAGTACTTC

V: TRBV24-1
D: -
size: few
J: TRBJ1-5
CDR3: CAPLDRHSNQPQHF
DNA: TGTGCCCCGCTCGACAGGCATAGCAATCAGCCCCAGCATTTT

V: TRBV6-1
D: -
size: -
J: TRBJ2-1
CDR3: CASRGNGEINNEQFF
DNA: TGTGCCAGCAGGGGCAACGGGGAAATTAACAATGAGCAGTTCTTC

V: TRBV7-3
D: -
size: -
J: TRBJ2-5
CDR3: CASINPGGIYQETQYF
DNA: TGTGCCAGCATCAACCCTGGGGGGATTTACCAAGAGACCCAGTACTTC

V: TRBV27
D: TRBD1
size: -
J: TRBJ1-2
CDR3: CASRRDRGMGGYTF
DNA: TGTGCCAGCAGGCGGGACAGGGGTATGGGTGGCTACACCTTC

V: TRBV21-1
D: -
size: few
J: TRBJ1-1
CDR3: CASSNLPGHKNTEAFF
DNA: TGTGCCAGCAGCAACCTCCCCGGACATAAGAACACTGAAGCTTTCTTT

V: TRBV7-8
D: TRBD2
size: few
J: TRBJ2-7
CDR3: CASSESGGRYEQYF
DNA: TGTGCCAGCAGCGAGTCGGGGGGGCGATACGAGCAGTACTTC

V: TRBV6-1
D: TRBD1
size: -
J: TRBJ1-2
CDR3: CASSPDYRDSKGYTF
DNA: TGTGCCAGCAGTCCAGACTACCGGGACAGTAAGGGCTACACCTTC

V: TRBV5-1
D: -
size: -
J: TRBJ1-5
CDR3: CASSDGRQLGNQPQHF
DNA: TGCGCCAGCAGCGATGGACGTCAGCTAGGCAATCAGCCCCAGCATTTT

V: TRBV10-3
D: TRBD2
size: -
J: TRBJ2-5
CDR3: CAIIATTSGGETQYF
DNA: TGTGCCATCATCGCTACGACTAGCGGTGGGGAGACCCAGTACTTC

V: TRBV10-1
D: TRBD2
size: -
J: TRBJ2-1
CDR3: CASSQAPSGPNEQFF
DNA: TGCGCCAGCAGCCAGGCGCCTAGCGGACCCAATGAGCAGTTCTTC

V: TRBV2
D: -
size: few
J: TRBJ1-2
CDR3: CASRGRENYGYTF
DNA: TGTGCCAGCAGGGGGAGAGAGAACTATGGCTACACCTTC

V: TRBV6-1
D: TRBD1
size: -
J: TRBJ2-5
CDR3: CASSEVVGQGILETQYF
DNA: TGTGCCAGCAGTGAAGTGGTGGGACAGGGGATTTTAGAGACCCAGTACTTC

V: TRBV6-1
D: -
size: once
J: TRBJ1-1
CDR3: CASSPTSNTEAFF
DNA: TGTGCCAGCAGTCCCACTTCGAACACTGAAGCTTTCTTT

V: TRBV7-2
D: -
size: few
J: TRBJ2-7
CDR3: CASSPGTRSSYEQYF
DNA: TGTGCCAGCAGCCCAGGAACTAGGAGCTCCTACGAGCAGTACTTC

V: TRBV3-1
D: -
size: -
J: TRBJ1-2
CDR3: CASKQRSGDYGYTF
DNA: TGTGCCAGCAAACAACGGTCAGGGGATTATGGCTACACCTTC

V: TRBV20-1
D: TRBD2
size: -
J: TRBJ2-2
CDR3: CSARVKRGLPNTGELFF
DNA: TGCAGTGCTAGAGTGAAGCGGGGGTTACCGAACACCGGGGAGCTGTTTTTT

V: TRBV10-3
D: TRBD1
size: once
J: TRBJ2-1
CDR3: CAISDGTGAYNEQFF
DNA: TGTGCCATCAGTGATGGGACAGGGGCCTACAATGAGCAGTTCTTC

V: TRBV12-5
D: -
size: -
J: TRBJ2-1
CDR3: CASGSPNYGNEQFF
DNA: TGTGCTAGTGGTTCCCCAAATTATGGGAATGAGCAGTTCTTC

V: TRBV20-1
D: -
size: -
J: TRBJ2-5
CDR3: CSANFGSETQYF
DNA: TGCAGTGCTAACTTCGGCTCGGAGACCCAGTACTTC

V: TRBV27
D: TRBD1
size: few
J: TRBJ1-6
CDR3: CASSPDDRAYNSPLHF
DNA: TGTGCCAGCAGTCCCGACGACAGGGCATATAATTCACCCCTCCACTTT

V: TRBV19
D: -
size: -
J: TRBJ2-4
CDR3: CASSIVGEIQYF
DNA: TGTGCCAGTAGTATTGTGGGGGAGATTCAGTACTTC

V: TRBV12-3/TRBV12-4
D: TRBD2
size: -
J: TRBJ2-5
CDR3: CAGSRWTSGVSETQYF
DNA: TGTGCCGGCAGTCGATGGACTAGCGGGGTTTCGGAGACCCAGTACTTC

V: TRBV15
D: -
size: -
J: TRBJ1-2
CDR3: CATSRGSQRAEGGYTF
DNA: TGTGCCACCAGCAGAGGAAGCCAGAGGGCAGAGGGGGGCTACACCTTC

V: TRBV12-3/TRBV12-4
D: TRBD2
size: -
J: TRBJ2-4
CDR3: CASSLGVAGKNIQYF
DNA: TGTGCCAGCAGTTTAGGCGTAGCGGGCAAAAACATTCAGTACTTC

V: TRBV19
D: TRBD1
size: -
J: TRBJ1-1
CDR3: CASSMGQVNTEAFF
DNA: TGTGCCAGTAGTATGGGACAGGTCAACACTGAAGCTTTCTTT

V: TRBV6-4
D: TRBD2
size: -
J: TRBJ2-3
CDR3: CASSEGLGEDTQYF
DNA: TGTGCCAGCAGTGAAGGACTAGGGGAGGATACGCAGTATTTT